These 6 T cell receptor beta chains were all obtained from the same sample, sequenced in a study of regulatory T cells in long-lasting Graves disease. Time point here: newly diagnosed GD, antithyroid drugs for less than 3 months. From PBMCs, RNA was extracted and then used to make the TCR library. The TCR beta library used iRepertoire HTBI primers with Arm-PCR amplification of CDR3. TCRdb redid the calling of the multiplex PCR reads with MiXCR, one entry per CDR3 protein. The sample gives some 250,000 distinct CDR3 sequences, 20% to 25% of which show up once; approximately 14% is in the top ten. The specimen was peripheral blood mononuclear cells (PBMCs), collected at new diagnosis, from a patient treated with antithyroid drugs. These receptor sequences come from a female donor with Graves disease.

This clonotype was counted a few times. The J gene is TRBJ2-3, the V gene TRBV2, with 9 bases that match TRBD1. Looked up from germline, CDR1 is SNHLY and CDR2 is FYNNEI. There are 15 residues in the CDR3. Losses at the gene ends were 3 bases for V and 9 bases for J; bases not matched to a gene: 10. The CDR3 spells CASSDTGGGSGTQYF. In DNA, the CDR3 is TGTGCCAGCAGTGACACAGGGGGCGGGAGCGGGACGCAGTATTTT.

In this sample, this clonotype turned up many times. The chain links TRBV9 to TRBJ2-1; D ambiguous. Germline-derived CDR1 and CDR2 are SGDLS and YYNGEE. V lost 3 bases, J lost 6 bases, and 16 bases lay in between. The CDR3 is 15 amino acids. The CDR3 DNA follows: TGTGCCAGCAGCGGGCCCCTCCTGCGAGGCAATGAGCAGTTCTTC. The encoded protein is CASSGPLLRGNEQFF.

This clonotype was counted at least ten times. The chain uses TRBV20-1 and TRBJ1-5, with D perhaps TRBD1 (5 bases). The V end was cut by 5 bases, the J end by 9 bases, with 14 bases between. Germline CDR1 is DFQATT and CDR2 is SNEGSKA (reference sequence). The CDR3 contains 12 residues. The CDR3 loop is CSASTGQGPQHF. The CDR3 coding sequence is TGCAGTGCTTCTACAGGTCAGGGGCCCCAGCATTTT.

This clonotype was observed many times. The chain couples TRBV20-1 to TRBJ2-3; D is possibly TRBD2 (5 bases). CDR1 and CDR2 (germline): DFQATT, SNEGSKA (reference sequence). Trimming cost V 4 bases and J 1 base, with 12 bases left between them. The CDR3 consists of 14 residues. In nucleotides, the CDR3 is TGCAGTGCTACCGAGGGCAAGGGCACAGATACGCAGTATTTT. Encoded protein: CSATEGKGTDTQYF.

Ten or more counts support this clonotype. The chain joins TRBV7-6 to TRBJ1-4; no firm D call. The CDR3 length is 19 residues. CDR1 is SGHVS and CDR2 is FNYEAQ in the germline V gene. V was trimmed by 1 base and J by 7 bases, leaving 25 bases between them. CDR3 sequence: CASSLDSPKYQTEAEKLFF. For the CDR3, the DNA is TGTGCCAGCAGCTTAGATAGCCCGAAGTACCAAACGGAGGCTGAAAAACTGTTTTTT.

This clonotype was counted ten times or more. The rearrangement links TRBV5-1 to TRBJ1-1; D is perhaps TRBD1 (5 bases). V was cut by 4 bases and J by 5 bases, with 12 bases left in between. CDR1 and CDR2 from the germline V gene are SGHRS and YFSETQ. The CDR3 runs 13 residues. This CDR3 is CASSQTVSTEAFF. DNA for the CDR3: TGCGCCAGCAGCCAGACAGTTTCTACTGAAGCTTTCTTT.